These T cell receptor beta chains were read from a single sample in a study of chemoradiotherapy in HPV16-positive cancers. The data were produced by immunoSEQ multiplex PCR, yet TCRdb's version contains in-frame clones alone and is incomplete. The sample lists 9,500 to 12,000 clones, roughly 92% occurring once. The specimen was blood, collected from a patient who underwent chemoradiotherapy. The receptor set was obtained from a human donor with HPV-associated anogenital cancer. Each CDR3 is given with its conserved first and last residue. Fields, in order: V gene, D gene, clone size, J gene, CDR3 protein, CDR3 DNA. The D gene is left open where the match is weak. A clone size is listed for some rows: how often the clone was seen (once, few, many), or a class if it is expanded.

TRBV7-2	.	.	TRBJ2-1	CASSLAGGPGSEQFF	TGTGCCAGCAGCTTAGCGGGGGGTCCCGGGAGTGAGCAGTTCTTC
TRBV11-3	.	.	TRBJ2-2	CASSFLGTGELFF	TGTGCCAGCAGCTTTCTCGGTACCGGGGAGCTGTTTTTT
TRBV11-2	.	once	TRBJ1-1	CASSLGAGAVTEAFF	TGTGCCAGCAGCTTGGGAGCGGGGGCGGTCACTGAAGCTTTCTTT
TRBV21-1	.	.	TRBJ2-3	CASSREGRRAHECTDTQYF	TGTGCCAGCAGCCGGGAGGGGCGGAGGGCGCATGAATGCACAGATACGCAGTATTTT
TRBV7-2	TRBD1	.	TRBJ2-6	CASSLGTGTGANVLTF	TGTGCCAGCAGCTTAGGGACAGGGACTGGGGCCAACGTCCTGACTTTC
TRBV7-9	TRBD2	few	TRBJ2-2	CASSLGGGFTGELFF	TGTGCCAGCAGCTTAGGCGGGGGATTCACCGGGGAGCTGTTTTTT
TRBV7-8	TRBD1	.	TRBJ1-2	CASSRDRGLPYGYTF	TGTGCCAGCAGCCGGGACAGGGGGCTGCCTTATGGCTACACCTTC
TRBV6-5	.	.	TRBJ2-3	CASSYVLGADTQYF	TGTGCCAGCAGTTACGTGCTAGGGGCAGATACGCAGTATTTT
TRBV2	.	.	TRBJ2-1	CASSEWGPNGGVDEQFF	TGTGCCAGCAGTGAATGGGGGCCTAACGGGGGAGTGGATGAGCAGTTCTTC
TRBV5-1	.	.	TRBJ2-7	CASSLARYYEQYF	TGCGCCAGCAGCTTGGCCCGGTACTACGAGCAGTACTTC